These 21 T cell receptor beta chains came from one sample sequenced in a study of human T cells and chemical hapten exposure. Time point: pre-sensitization, week 0. Specified treatment: therapeutic diphenylcyclopropenone sensitization with weekly scalp DPC. TCRdb re-analysed the RACE reads in MiXCR, keeping a single row per CDR3 protein. The table records about 380,000 distinct CDR3 sequences, 5.1% of them present only once. The sequences come from whole blood, collected in connection with sensitization to the hapten diphenylcyclopropenone (DPC). The source of these receptors is a woman aged 45 to 65 with alopecia areata. Some clones in this sample may be carry-over from other donors' samples.

The chain couples TRBV29-1 to TRBJ2-7, with 7 bases lining up with TRBD2. Germline CDR1 SQVTM, CDR2 ANQGSEA. V lost 1 base, J lost 4 bases, and 7 bases stayed unmatched. The CDR3 consists of 14 residues. The CDR3 region has the DNA TGCAGCGTTGAAGGTTTAGCGGGTGCTTACGAGCAGTACTTC. It is translated as CSVEGLAGAYEQYF.

This rearrangement joins TRBV6-5 to TRBJ1-2; D possibly corresponds to TRBD1 (6 bases). This CDR3 comprises 15 residues. V lost 6 bases and J 3 bases, leaving 17 bases between the germline ends. CDR1 is MNHEY, CDR2 SVGAGI, per germline. The CDR3 loop is CASSPERTAHYGYTF. CDR3 in DNA: TGTGCCAGCAGCCCCGAAAGGACAGCCCACTATGGCTACACCTTC.

A few counts support this clonotype. The V call is TRBV9, the J call TRBJ1-1; 7 bases fit TRBD1. The trim removed 0 bases at V and 4 bases at J, leaving 6 bases unmatched. Per the germline V gene, CDR1 is SGDLS and CDR2 is YYNGEE. The CDR3 sequence is 15 residues long. CDR3 bases: TGTGCCAGCAGCGTAGGGGGCAGGGGGACCACTGAAGCTTTCTTT. This sequence encodes CASSVGGRGTTEAFF. The full variable domain, in which reference TRBV9 and TRBJ1-1 provide the parts outside the CDR3, is DSGVTQTPKHLITATGQRVTLRCSPRSGDLSVYWYQQSLDQGLQFLIQYYNGEERAKGNILERFSAQQFPDLHSELNLSSLELGDSALYFCASSVGGRGTTEAFFGQGTRLTVV.

This clonotype has at least ten counts. V usage is TRBV6-2 or TRBV6-3 and J usage is TRBJ1-2; D not certain. The CDR3 extends over 15 amino acids. Trimming stripped 2 bases from V and 8 bases from J, with 18 bases between. Germline assignment: CDR1 MNHEY and CDR2 SVGEGT. The CDR3 DNA reads as TGTGCCAGCAGTTACAAGATCACTCACTATGAAGGCTACACCTTC. It yields the protein CASSYKITHYEGYTF.

V gene TRBV6-2 or TRBV6-3 combines with J gene TRBJ1-1; the D is unclear. The CDR3 loop spans 11 amino acids. Germline V lookup: CDR1 MNHEY, CDR2 SVGEGT. V dropped 6 bases and J dropped 6 bases, with 8 bases sitting between them. CDR3 coding DNA: TGTGCCAGCAGATTAGCACCTGAAGCTTTCTTT. Its translation is CASRLAPEAFF.

This clonotype was counted at least ten times. The V gene is TRBV29-1, the J gene TRBJ1-4; unclear D gene. V lost 0 bases, J lost 4 bases, and 12 bases lay in between. The CDR3 loop spans 15 amino acids. Germline lookup yields CDR1 SQVTM and CDR2 ANQGSEA. CDR3: CSVEDLNSHNEKLFF. The CDR3, as DNA: TGCAGCGTTGAAGATCTGAACAGCCATAATGAAAAACTGTTTTTT.

The V gene is TRBV20-1, the J gene TRBJ1-5; 8 bases fit TRBD1. Trimming at V came to 0 bases and at J to 2 bases, leaving 6 bases not matched to a gene. The CDR3 length is 16 residues. Germline values: CDR1 DFQATT, CDR2 SNEGSKA (reference sequence). The CDR3 region is CSARDFQGAGNQPQHF. The CDR3 nucleotides read TGCAGTGCTAGAGATTTCCAGGGGGCTGGCAATCAGCCCCAGCATTTT.

This clonotype was counted at least ten times. This rearrangement joins TRBV11-2 to TRBJ2-5; 8 bases are a match to TRBD2. V shed 5 bases and J 1 base; nucleotides not matched to a gene: 6. The CDR3 length is 15 residues. Germline values: CDR1 SGHAT, CDR2 FQNNGV. CDR3 bases: TGTGCCAGCAGCAAGACTAGCGCAGCCCAAGAGACCCAGTACTTC. As protein: CASSKTSAAQETQYF.

This clonotype turned up a few times. The chain carries TRBV7-9 and TRBJ1-6; 9 bases are shared with TRBD1. From germline, CDR1 is SEHNR and CDR2 FQNEAQ (reference sequence). The CDR3 sequence is 14 residues long. V lost 2 bases, J lost 10 bases, and 3 bases stayed unmatched. CDR3 DNA: TGTGCCAGCAGCTTACCAGGGACAGGGTCACCCCTCCACTTT. This encodes CASSLPGTGSPLHF.

This clonotype was found many times. CDR3 in DNA: TGTGCCAGCAGCGCGAGGGTGGCTAGCTTGGATACGCAGTATTTT. Its protein is CASSARVASLDTQYF. This chain links TRBV9 with TRBJ2-3; D perhaps matches TRBD2 (5 bases). This CDR3 is built from 15 residues. Trimming removed 3 bases at V and 6 bases at J, with 17 bases between. Germline CDR1 is SGDLS and CDR2 is YYNGEE.

This clonotype was detected many times. The J gene is TRBJ2-3, the V gene TRBV29-1; TRBD2 might be the D (6 bases). V was cut by 5 bases and J by 0 bases, with 9 bases left in between. Germline CDR1 is SQVTM and CDR2 is ANQGSEA. This CDR3 is built from 13 residues. Here the CDR3 reads CSVMSGSTDTQYF. DNA of the CDR3: TGCAGCGTTATGAGCGGGAGCACAGATACGCAGTATTTT.

This clonotype showed up just a few times. This sequence joins TRBV19 and TRBJ1-5; D possibly corresponds to TRBD1 (6 bases). Per germline, CDR1 LNHDA and CDR2 SQIVND (reference sequence). The V gene lost 5 bases and the J gene lost 6 bases, with 11 bases spanning the gap. The CDR3 has 13 residues. The CDR3 protein is CASSQQGPQPQHF. CDR3 DNA: TGTGCCAGTAGTCAACAGGGCCCTCAGCCCCAGCATTTT.

The gene calls are TRBV27 and TRBJ2-2; tentatively, D is TRBD1 (5 bases). Trimming took off 5 bases at V and 1 base at J, with 23 bases between the two ends. Looked up from germline, CDR1 is MNHEY and CDR2 is SMNVEV (reference sequence). CDR3 length: 19 residues. In DNA, the CDR3 is TGTGCCAGCAGTGCACCCCGGTTAGGGGATAGAAGGAACACCGGGGAGCTGTTTTTT. It yields the protein CASSAPRLGDRRNTGELFF.

This clonotype was seen ten or more times. The CDR3 region has the DNA TGTGCCAGCAGCCCCCACAGGGGCCAAGAGACCCAGTACTTC. Its protein is CASSPHRGQETQYF. V is TRBV12-3 or TRBV12-4 and J is TRBJ2-5; 7 bases agree with TRBD1. V lost 6 bases, J lost 1 base, and 5 bases stayed unmatched. The CDR3 extends over 14 amino acids.

Ten or more counts support this clonotype. This rearrangement joins TRBV4-1 to TRBJ1-2; possibly TRBD1 for D (5 bases). This CDR3 region has 13 residues. The germline V and J ends were trimmed by 1 base and 8 bases, with 11 bases remaining between them. CDR1 MGHRA and CDR2 YSYEKL come from the germline V gene. The CDR3 reads CASSQGGGYGYTF. Here the CDR3 DNA reads TGCGCCAGCAGCCAAGGCGGGGGGTACGGCTACACCTTC.

This clonotype was counted many times. The genes are TRBV9 and TRBJ2-5; TRBD2 aligns across 8 bases. The length of the CDR3 is 19 residues. CDR1 SGDLS and CDR2 YYNGEE come from the germline V gene. After removal of 0 bases from V and 2 bases from J, the junction contained 15 bases not matched to a gene. The CDR3 DNA sequence: TGTGCCAGCAGCGTAGGCGTTAGCGGAAGCGGGGGACTTCAAGAGACCCAGTACTTC. The encoded protein is CASSVGVSGSGGLQETQYF.

A note on this clonotype: A read error may produce the germline difference seen at one junction end. The chain employs TRBV11-2 and TRBJ2-3; 10 positions agree with TRBD2. The CDR3 totals 16 residues. Germline V gives CDR1 SGHAT, CDR2 FQNNGV. The DNA for the CDR3 is TGTGCCAGCGGCTTGGCGAGCGGGAGGGCCGGGGATACGGAGTATTTT. Translating gives CASGLASGRAGDTEYF.

The table lists this clonotype with a few counts. The chain combines TRBV12-3 or TRBV12-4 with TRBJ1-6; 7 bases align to TRBD1. J was trimmed by 0 bases and V by 4 bases; bases with no gene match: 9. The CDR3 spans 18 residues. The CDR3 DNA reads TGTGCCAGCAGTTCAAAGACAGGGCCTAGCTCCTATAATTCACCCCTCCACTTT. Translating it yields CASSSKTGPSSYNSPLHF.

This clonotype showed up just a few times. The chain couples TRBV20-1 to TRBJ1-2; the D is unclear. This CDR3 has 14 amino acids. Germline-derived CDR1 and CDR2 are DFQATT and SNEGSKA (reference sequence). V lost 6 bases and J 8 bases, leaving 22 bases between the germline ends. In DNA form, the CDR3 reads TGCAGTGCGGTCCGGACCCACCCCTTATGGGGCTACACCTTC. Residues: CSAVRTHPLWGYTF.

Ten or more counts support this clonotype. J is TRBJ2-3 and V is TRBV6-5; weak D call: TRBD1 (6 bases). The germline CDR1 and CDR2 sequences are MNHEY and SVGAGI. This CDR3 comprises 16 residues. Trimming took off 6 bases at V and 1 base at J, with 17 bases between the two ends. The CDR3 DNA sequence: TGTGCCAGCAGCATAATACAGGGTCTAGGCACAGATACGCAGTATTTT. This sequence encodes CASSIIQGLGTDTQYF.

This clonotype was seen a handful of times. V and J are TRBV6-5 and TRBJ2-1, with D uncertain. The length of the CDR3 is 13 residues. Germline CDR1 and CDR2: MNHEY and SVGAGI. Trimming left V 8 bases short and J 0 bases short, with 8 bases between. The CDR3 DNA sequence: TGTGCCAGCGCGCCGAGCTCCTACAATGAGCAGTTCTTC. Translation gives CASAPSSYNEQFF.